This T cell receptor (beta chain) comes out of a study of CD8 T cells in ankylosing spondylitis. Quantitative 5'-RACE with molecular barcodes produced the TCR beta libraries. TCRdb reprocessed the 5' RACE reads with MiXCR, giving one entry per CDR3 protein. This sample yields about 170,000 distinct CDR3 sequences, of which 18% are seen a single time; about 7.8% belongs to the top ten. General study results and limits: Seemingly characteristic of ankylosing spondylitis blood was a TCR beta motif consisting of under ten highly homologous variants. Reportedly, disease-linked clones are significantly enriched in ankylosing spondylitis patients' matched synovial fluid.

The CDR3 sequence is 13 residues long. The ends were cut back, 7 bases at V and 7 bases at J, with 17 bases in the middle. Per germline, CDR1 MNHNY and CDR2 SVGAGI (reference sequence). This clonotype came up a few times. As yet, its antigen is unknown. The chain uses TRBV6-6 and TRBJ2-7; D unresolved. Sequencing was performed on blood, either unsorted or a sorted T cell fraction (not recorded which). The sequence was collected from a male donor with ankylosing spondylitis or in good health (not recorded which). CDR3 in DNA: TGTGCCAGCACGCTCAACCAACTTGGGGAGCAGTACTTC. This translates into CASTLNQLGEQYF.